This is a list of T cell receptor beta chains from one sample in a study of blood T cell repertoires in COVID-19. Generated by immunoSEQ multiplex PCR, the TCRdb table keeps only in-frame clones and is missing some. The table includes under 200,000 clones, roughly 80% detected once. The sample comprised peripheral blood. The receptors come from a man aged 70 or older with acute or convalescent COVID-19. Each CDR3 is given with its conserved first and last residue. D genes are given only for firm matches. Clone sizes are given selectively: once, few, many, or a class where the clone is expanded.

V	size	D	J	length	CDR3	DNA
TRBV18	NA	TRBD1	TRBJ1-5	16	CASSPGQGGGNQPQHF	TGTGCCAGCTCACCTGGACAGGGGGGGGGCAATCAGCCCCAGCATTTT
TRBV5-8	NA	NA	TRBJ1-3	17	CASSLAPTGSSGNTIYF	TGTGCCAGCAGCTTGGCGCCTACAGGGTCCTCTGGAAACACCATATATTTT
TRBV3-1/TRBV3-2	NA	NA	TRBJ1-6	18	CASSQEAGSGGLNSPLHF	TGTGCCAGCAGCCAAGAAGCCGGGTCGGGGGGTCTTAATTCACCCCTCCACTTT
TRBV5-1	few	NA	TRBJ2-2	13	CASSLALTGELFF	TGCGCCAGCAGCTTGGCCTTAACCGGGGAGCTGTTTTTT
TRBV27	NA	NA	TRBJ1-6	15	CASSLRQFYNSPLHF	TGTGCCAGCAGTCTACGACAGTTCTATAATTCACCCCTCCACTTT
TRBV7-9	few	TRBD1	TRBJ1-1	14	CASSKTGVNTEAFF	TGTGCCAGCAGCAAGACAGGGGTGAACACTGAAGCTTTCTTT
TRBV15	NA	TRBD2	TRBJ2-1	16	CATSRDRGSQYNEQFF	TGTGCCACCAGCAGAGATCGCGGGAGCCAGTACAATGAGCAGTTCTTC
TRBV5-1	once	NA	TRBJ2-1	16	CASSLGGRGSYNEQFF	TGCGCCAGCAGCTTGGGAGGCAGGGGCTCCTACAATGAGCAGTTCTTC
TRBV19	NA	NA	TRBJ1-1	13	CASSSLRGSEAFF	TGTGCCAGTAGTTCCCTAAGGGGGTCTGAAGCTTTCTTT
TRBV5-1	NA	TRBD2	TRBJ2-2	15	CASSFSGRGTGELFF	TGCGCCAGCAGCTTTAGCGGGAGGGGCACCGGGGAGCTGTTTTTT
TRBV7-3	NA	TRBD2	TRBJ2-1	14	CASSVSGRGNEQFF	TGTGCCAGCAGCGTTAGCGGGAGAGGCAATGAGCAGTTCTTC
TRBV5-6	NA	NA	TRBJ2-1	12	CASSYPNREQFF	TGTGCCAGCAGCTACCCCAACAGGGAGCAGTTCTTC
TRBV5-1	NA	TRBD1	TRBJ1-6	17	CASSAHTWDSANSPLHF	TGCGCCAGCAGCGCCCATACCTGGGACAGTGCCAATTCACCCCTCCACTTT
TRBV15	NA	NA	TRBJ2-1	15	CATSRDWPTPGGQFF	TGTGCCACCAGCAGAGATTGGCCCACCCCCGGAGGGCAGTTCTTC
TRBV10-3	once	NA	TRBJ2-1	18	CAISAGLMVGGSYNEQFF	TGTGCCATCAGTGCCGGACTGATGGTGGGAGGCTCCTACAATGAGCAGTTCTTC
TRBV6-5	NA	NA	TRBJ1-2	14	CASTLPGTHDGYTF	TGTGCCAGCACCTTACCTGGGACACATGATGGCTACACCTTC
TRBV19	NA	TRBD1	TRBJ1-1	14	CASSPTGRSTEAFF	TGTGCCAGTAGCCCGACAGGGAGGAGCACTGAAGCTTTCTTT
TRBV9	NA	NA	TRBJ1-3	15	CASSVGGVSGNTIYF	TGTGCCAGCAGCGTAGGGGGGGTCTCTGGAAACACCATATATTTT
TRBV11-2	NA	NA	TRBJ1-1	14	CASRVTQANTEAFF	TGTGCCAGCAGGGTCACGCAGGCGAACACTGAAGCTTTCTTT
TRBV11-2	NA	NA	TRBJ2-2	13	CASSLVTAGELFF	TGTGCCAGCAGCTTAGTAACTGCCGGGGAGCTGTTTTTT
TRBV18	NA	NA	TRBJ2-2	15	CASSSRTVNTGELFF	TGTGCCAGCTCATCCCGGACAGTTAACACCGGGGAGCTGTTTTTT
TRBV6-5	NA	NA	TRBJ1-6	13	CASSYGGSSPLHF	TGTGCCAGCAGTTACGGTGGCAGTTCACCCCTCCACTTT
TRBV10-1	few	NA	TRBJ2-7	11	CASSAGYEQYF	TGCGCCAGCAGCGCAGGCTACGAGCAGTACTTC
TRBV24-1	NA	NA	TRBJ2-5	15	CATSDPKLGAETQYF	TGTGCCACCAGTGATCCGAAACTTGGGGCAGAGACCCAGTACTTC
TRBV5-4	NA	NA	TRBJ1-4	14	CASSPKQGSGKLFF	TGTGCCAGCAGCCCCAAGCAGGGTAGTGGAAAACTGTTTTTT
TRBV10-1	NA	NA	TRBJ2-2	13	CASKQAGTGELFF	TGCGCCAGCAAGCAGGCGGGCACCGGGGAGCTGTTTTTT
TRBV27	NA	NA	TRBJ1-5	15	CASSSGTKGNQPQHF	TGTGCCAGCAGTTCCGGGACTAAGGGAAATCAGCCCCAGCATTTT
TRBV7-9	NA	NA	TRBJ2-2	15	CASSSLGQNTGELFF	TGTGCCAGCAGCTCCCTCGGACAGAACACCGGGGAGCTGTTTTTT
TRBV7-9	NA	NA	TRBJ2-3	13	CASSPGGTDTQYF	TGTGCCAGCAGCCCCGGGGGCACAGATACGCAGTATTTT
TRBV2	NA	NA	TRBJ1-1	13	CASSEQGLDEAFF	TGTGCCAGCAGTGAACAGGGGCTGGATGAAGCTTTCTTT
TRBV30	NA	NA	TRBJ1-3	13	CAWRVSAGNTIYF	TGTGCCTGGAGGGTTAGCGCTGGAAACACCATATATTTT
TRBV28	few	TRBD1	TRBJ2-5	14	CASSQGQSLEIQYF	TGTGCCAGCAGCCAGGGACAGAGTCTGGAAATCCAGTACTTC
TRBV2	NA	TRBD1	TRBJ1-1	16	CASSTDRGDMGTEAFF	TGTGCCAGCAGTACGGACAGGGGCGACATGGGCACTGAAGCTTTCTTT
TRBV24-1	NA	NA	TRBJ1-1	12	CATSDTGIAAFF	TGTGCCACCAGTGATACAGGGATAGCAGCTTTCTTT
TRBV18	NA	TRBD1	TRBJ1-3	16	CASSPGRQGTGNTIYF	TGTGCCAGCTCACCAGGGCGACAGGGGACTGGAAACACCATATATTTT
TRBV4-1	few	TRBD1	TRBJ1-2	15	CASSRTPGQGGGYTF	TGCGCCAGCAGCCGGACTCCGGGACAGGGGGGTGGCTACACCTTC
TRBV7-9	NA	NA	TRBJ1-4	13	CASSSRGDEKLFF	TGTGCCAGCAGCTCCAGGGGCGATGAAAAACTGTTTTTT
TRBV18	NA	NA	TRBJ2-7	14	CASSPNRVPDEQYF	TGTGCCAGCTCACCGAACAGGGTCCCCGACGAGCAGTACTTC
TRBV29-1	many	TRBD1	TRBJ2-7	15	CSVEGLGQGSLVQYF	TGCAGCGTTGAAGGATTGGGACAGGGGTCATTAGTGCAGTACTTC
TRBV19	NA	NA	TRBJ1-1	14	CASSIPQVNTEAFF	TGTGCCAGTAGTATACCTCAGGTGAACACTGAAGCTTTCTTT
TRBV5-1	NA	TRBD2	TRBJ2-3	16	CASSPGGPSSSDTQYF	TGCGCCAGCAGCCCGGGGGGGCCGAGTTCCTCAGATACGCAGTATTTT
TRBV19	NA	TRBD2	TRBJ2-1	14	CASSGSSGNNEQFF	TGTGCCAGTAGCGGGTCTAGCGGTAACAATGAGCAGTTCTTC
TRBV7-3	NA	NA	TRBJ1-1	13	CASSLGQNTEAFF	TGTGCCAGCAGCCTCGGACAGAACACTGAAGCTTTCTTT
TRBV9	NA	NA	TRBJ1-3	17	CASSEGGGLYSGNTIYF	TGTGCCAGCAGCGAAGGGGGGGGCCTCTACTCTGGAAACACCATATATTTT
TRBV6-4	NA	TRBD2	TRBJ2-3	17	CASSPSSGGAGTDTQYF	TGTGCCAGCAGTCCCTCTAGCGGGGGGGCTGGGACAGATACGCAGTATTTT